The clone carrying this TCR beta chain was counted a single time. Its antigen is unknown. MiXCR was run by TCRdb on the 5' RACE reads, yielding one entry per CDR3 protein. The data show a few hundred thousand distinct CDR3 sequences, roughly 13% seen once. Germline assignment: CDR1 LNHNV and CDR2 YYDKDF (reference sequence). This CDR3 is built from 16 residues. V dropped 2 bases and J dropped 4; count of bases not matched to a gene: 7. These data originate in a study of CD8 T cells in ankylosing spondylitis. The study's findings and limits: Within peripheral blood, clones linked to disease were CD8+ and relatively rare. Blood from ankylosing spondylitis patients appeared to carry a characteristic roughly eight-variant TCR beta motif.

The sample consisted of blood, either unsorted or a sorted T cell fraction (not recorded which). The receptor comes from a male donor with ankylosing spondylitis. The rearrangement links TRBV15 to TRBJ2-5, with 10 bases aligning to TRBD2. The CDR3 loop reads CATSRQSAGGRETQYF. The CDR3 DNA reads TGTGCCACCAGCAGACAATCAGCGGGAGGGCGAGAGACCCAGTACTTC. The entire variable domain, with the rest obtained from reference TRBV15 and TRBJ2-5, is as follows: DAMVIQNPRYQVTQFGKPVTLSCSQTLNHNVMYWYQQKSSQAPKLLFHYYDKDFNNEADTPDNFQSRRPNTSFCFLDIRSPGLGDTAMYLCATSRQSAGGRETQYFGPGTRLLVL.